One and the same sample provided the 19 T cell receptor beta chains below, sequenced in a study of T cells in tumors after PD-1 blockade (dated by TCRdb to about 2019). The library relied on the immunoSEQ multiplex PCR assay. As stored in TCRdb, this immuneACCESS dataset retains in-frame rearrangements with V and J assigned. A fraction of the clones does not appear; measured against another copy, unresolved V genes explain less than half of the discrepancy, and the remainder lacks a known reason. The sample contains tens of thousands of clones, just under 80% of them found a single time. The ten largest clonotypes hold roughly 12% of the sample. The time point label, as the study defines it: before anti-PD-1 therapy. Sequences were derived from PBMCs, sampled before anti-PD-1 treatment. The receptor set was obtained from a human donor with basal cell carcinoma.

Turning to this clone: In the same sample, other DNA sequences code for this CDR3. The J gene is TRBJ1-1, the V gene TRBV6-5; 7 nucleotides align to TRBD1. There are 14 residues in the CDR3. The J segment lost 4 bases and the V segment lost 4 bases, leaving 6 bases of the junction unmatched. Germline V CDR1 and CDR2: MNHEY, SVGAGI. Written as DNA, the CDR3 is TGTGCCAGCAGTTCCCACAGGGGTGGCACTGAAGCTTTCTTT. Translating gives CASSSHRGGTEAFF.

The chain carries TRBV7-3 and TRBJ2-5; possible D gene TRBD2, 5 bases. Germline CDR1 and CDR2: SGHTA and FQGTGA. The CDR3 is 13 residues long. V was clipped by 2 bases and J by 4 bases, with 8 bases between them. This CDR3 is CASSLWTGETQYF. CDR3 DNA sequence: TGTGCCAGCAGCTTATGGACTGGAGAGACCCAGTACTTC.

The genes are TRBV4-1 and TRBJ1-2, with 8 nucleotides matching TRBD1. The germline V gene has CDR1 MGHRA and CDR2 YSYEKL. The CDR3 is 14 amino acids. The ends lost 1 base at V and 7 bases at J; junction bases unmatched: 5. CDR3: CASSQVGQGAGYTF. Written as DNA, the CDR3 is TGCGCCAGCAGCCAAGTCGGACAGGGCGCTGGCTACACCTTC.

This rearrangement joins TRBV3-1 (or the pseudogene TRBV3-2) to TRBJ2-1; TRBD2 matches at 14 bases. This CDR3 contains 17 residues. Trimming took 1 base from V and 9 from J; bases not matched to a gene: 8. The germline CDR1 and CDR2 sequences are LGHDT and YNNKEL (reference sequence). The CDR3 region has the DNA TGTGCCAGCAGCCAAGGGGGACTAGCGGGGGCGGCAGGTGAGCAGTTCTTC. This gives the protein CASSQGGLAGAAGEQFF.

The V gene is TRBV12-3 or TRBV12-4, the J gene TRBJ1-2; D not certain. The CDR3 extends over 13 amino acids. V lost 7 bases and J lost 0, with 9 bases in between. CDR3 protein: CASTPNPNYGYTF. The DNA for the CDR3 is TGTGCCAGCACTCCTAACCCTAACTATGGCTACACCTTC.

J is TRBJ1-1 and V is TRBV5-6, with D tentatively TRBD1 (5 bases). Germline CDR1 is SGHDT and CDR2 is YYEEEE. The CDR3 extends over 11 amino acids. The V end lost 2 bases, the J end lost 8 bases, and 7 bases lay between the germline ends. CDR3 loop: CASSFGGEAFF. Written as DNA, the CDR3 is TGTGCCAGCAGCTTTGGGGGAGAAGCTTTCTTT.

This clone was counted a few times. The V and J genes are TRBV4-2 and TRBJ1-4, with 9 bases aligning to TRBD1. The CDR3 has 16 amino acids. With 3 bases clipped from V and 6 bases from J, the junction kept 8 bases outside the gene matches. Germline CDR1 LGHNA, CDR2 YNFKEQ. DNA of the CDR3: TGTGCCAGCAGCCAGGAGGGACAGGGCGGTTATGAAAAACTGTTTTTT. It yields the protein CASSQEGQGGYEKLFF.

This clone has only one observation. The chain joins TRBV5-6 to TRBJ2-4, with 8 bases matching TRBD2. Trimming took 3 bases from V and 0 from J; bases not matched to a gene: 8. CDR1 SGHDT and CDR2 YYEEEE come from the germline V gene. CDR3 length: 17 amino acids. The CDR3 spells CASSSVGRGEAKNIQYF. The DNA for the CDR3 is TGTGCCAGCAGCTCCGTGGGGCGGGGGGAAGCCAAAAACATTCAGTACTTC.

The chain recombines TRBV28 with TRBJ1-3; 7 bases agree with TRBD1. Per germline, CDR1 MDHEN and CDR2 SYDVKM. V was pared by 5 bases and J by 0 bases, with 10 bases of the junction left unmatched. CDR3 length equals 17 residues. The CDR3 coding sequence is TGTGCCAGCAGTGGGTCTAAAGGGGGCCTCTCTGGAAACACCATATATTTT. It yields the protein CASSGSKGGLSGNTIYF.

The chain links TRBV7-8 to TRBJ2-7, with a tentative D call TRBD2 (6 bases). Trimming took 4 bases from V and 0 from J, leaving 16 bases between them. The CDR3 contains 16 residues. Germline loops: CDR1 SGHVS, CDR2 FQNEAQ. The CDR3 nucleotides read TGTGCCAGCAGCTGGACTACCCTAAAGAGCTCCTACGAGCAGTACTTC. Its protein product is CASSWTTLKSSYEQYF.

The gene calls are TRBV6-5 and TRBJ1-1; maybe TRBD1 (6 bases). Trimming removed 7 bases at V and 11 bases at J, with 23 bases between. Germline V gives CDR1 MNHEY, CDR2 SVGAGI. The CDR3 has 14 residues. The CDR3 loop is CASTGGAGILIAFF. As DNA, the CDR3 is TGTGCCAGCACTGGGGGGGCTGGGATTTTGATCGCTTTCTTT.

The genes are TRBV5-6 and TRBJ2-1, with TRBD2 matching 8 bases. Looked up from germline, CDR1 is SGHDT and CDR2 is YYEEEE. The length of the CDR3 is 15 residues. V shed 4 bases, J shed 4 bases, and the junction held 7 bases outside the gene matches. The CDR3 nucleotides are TGTGCCAGCAGCCAGGCAAGCGGGGGTTACAATGAGCAGTTCTTC. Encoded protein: CASSQASGGYNEQFF.

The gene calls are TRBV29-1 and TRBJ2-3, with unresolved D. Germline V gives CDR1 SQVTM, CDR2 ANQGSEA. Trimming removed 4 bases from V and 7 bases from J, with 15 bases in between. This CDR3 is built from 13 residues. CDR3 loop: CSVGHPTMNTQYF. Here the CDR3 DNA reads TGCAGCGTTGGGCACCCTACGATGAATACGCAGTATTTT.

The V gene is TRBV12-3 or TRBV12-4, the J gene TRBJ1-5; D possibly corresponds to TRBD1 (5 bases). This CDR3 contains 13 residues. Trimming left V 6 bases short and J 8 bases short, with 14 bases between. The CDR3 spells CASRGTAKEPQHF. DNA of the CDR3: TGTGCCAGCAGAGGGACGGCTAAGGAGCCCCAGCATTTT.

CDR3 DNA: TGTGCCAGCAGTTCCTCGGGGGGGTTCCAGCCCCAGCATTTT. Translated, it gives CASSSSGGFQPQHF. The rearrangement uses TRBV7-8 and TRBJ1-5, with D tentatively TRBD1 (5 bases). Germline V lookup: CDR1 SGHVS, CDR2 FQNEAQ. The V and J ends lost 6 bases and 7 bases respectively, with 16 bases between them. The CDR3 covers 14 residues.

The CDR3 nucleotides read TGTGCCAGCAGCCCCCTCCTCCCATACGAGCAGTACTTC. The encoded protein is CASSPLLPYEQYF. The rearrangement links TRBV12-3 or TRBV12-4 to TRBJ2-7; D is uncertain. V dropped 6 bases and J dropped 4 bases, with 13 bases sitting between them. This CDR3 is built from 13 residues.

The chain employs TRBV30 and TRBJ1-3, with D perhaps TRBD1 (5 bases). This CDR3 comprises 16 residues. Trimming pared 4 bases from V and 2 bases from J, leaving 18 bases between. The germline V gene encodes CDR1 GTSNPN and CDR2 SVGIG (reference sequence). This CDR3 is CAWTLGVGTAGNTIYF. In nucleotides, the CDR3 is TGTGCCTGGACCCTTGGGGTCGGGACCGCTGGAAACACCATATATTTT.

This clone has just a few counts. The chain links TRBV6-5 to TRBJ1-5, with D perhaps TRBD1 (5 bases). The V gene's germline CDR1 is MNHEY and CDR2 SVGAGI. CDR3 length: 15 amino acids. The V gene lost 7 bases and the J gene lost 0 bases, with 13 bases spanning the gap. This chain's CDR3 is CASMRGGNSNQPQHF. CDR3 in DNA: TGTGCCAGCATGAGGGGAGGGAATAGCAATCAGCCCCAGCATTTT.

CDR3 nucleotide sequence: TGTGCCAGCAGCCTCCGGGGGGACCTCACAGATACGCAGTATTTT. Translated, it gives CASSLRGDLTDTQYF. The chain has TRBV9 and TRBJ2-3; 7 positions match TRBD2. J gave up 2 bases and V 4 bases, and 7 bases lay outside the gene matches. This CDR3 is 15 amino acids long. From germline, CDR1 is SGDLS and CDR2 YYNGEE.